This TCR beta chain originates from a study of control samples from healthy donors and cancer patients. This clone was picked up a small number of times. The V end was cut by 3 bases, the J end by 4 bases, with 8 bases between. In germline, CDR1 is SGHAT, CDR2 FQNNGV. This CDR3 contains 13 residues. The repertoire was sequenced with immunoSEQ multiplex PCR; TCRdb's copy has only in-frame clones and lacks some. The profile shows around 85,000 clones, approximately 88% of them singletons. Input material: blood. This clonotype was sampled from a woman aged 55-69 years in good health. V is TRBV11-2 and J is TRBJ2-3; D remains ambiguous. CDR3 DNA: TGTGCCAGCAGCTTCCTGCGCGCAGATACGCAGTATTTT. Translating it yields CASSFLRADTQYF.